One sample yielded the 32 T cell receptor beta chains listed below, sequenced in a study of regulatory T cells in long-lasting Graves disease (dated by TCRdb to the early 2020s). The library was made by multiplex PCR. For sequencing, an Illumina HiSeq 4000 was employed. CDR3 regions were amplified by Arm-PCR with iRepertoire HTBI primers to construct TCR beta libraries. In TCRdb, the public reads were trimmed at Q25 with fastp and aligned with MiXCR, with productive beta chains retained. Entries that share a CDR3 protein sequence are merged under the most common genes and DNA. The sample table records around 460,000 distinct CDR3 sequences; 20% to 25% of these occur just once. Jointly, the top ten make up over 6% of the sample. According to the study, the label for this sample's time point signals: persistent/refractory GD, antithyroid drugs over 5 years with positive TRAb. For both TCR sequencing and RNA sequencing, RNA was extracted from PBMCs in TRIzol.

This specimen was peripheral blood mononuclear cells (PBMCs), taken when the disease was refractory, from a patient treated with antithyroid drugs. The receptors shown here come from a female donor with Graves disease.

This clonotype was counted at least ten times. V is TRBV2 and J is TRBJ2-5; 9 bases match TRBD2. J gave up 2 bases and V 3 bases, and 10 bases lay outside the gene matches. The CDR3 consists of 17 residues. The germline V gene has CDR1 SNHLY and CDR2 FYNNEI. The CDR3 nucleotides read TGTGCCAGCAGTGACCCGCTAAAGACTAGCGGACAAGAGACCCAGTACTTC. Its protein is CASSDPLKTSGQETQYF.

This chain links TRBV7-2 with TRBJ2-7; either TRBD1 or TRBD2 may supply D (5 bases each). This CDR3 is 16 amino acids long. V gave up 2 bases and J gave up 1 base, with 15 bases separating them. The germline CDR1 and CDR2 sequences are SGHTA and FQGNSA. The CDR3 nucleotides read TGTGCCAGCAGCTTAAGTACGTGGGACGGTTCCTACGAGCAGTACTTC. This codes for CASSLSTWDGSYEQYF.

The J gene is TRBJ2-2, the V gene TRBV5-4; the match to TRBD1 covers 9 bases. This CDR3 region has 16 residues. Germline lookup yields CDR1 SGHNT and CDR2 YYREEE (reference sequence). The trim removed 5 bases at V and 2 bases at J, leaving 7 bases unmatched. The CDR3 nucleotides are TGTGCCAGCAGGGGGATGGGACAGGGAAACACCGGGGAGCTGTTTTTT. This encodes CASRGMGQGNTGELFF.

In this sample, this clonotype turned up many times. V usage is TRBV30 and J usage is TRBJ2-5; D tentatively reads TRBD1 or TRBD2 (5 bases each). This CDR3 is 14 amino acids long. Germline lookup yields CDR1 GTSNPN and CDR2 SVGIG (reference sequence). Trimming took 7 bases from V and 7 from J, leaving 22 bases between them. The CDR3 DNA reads TGTGCCTCCACCGCTGTATGGGGGATGGCGACCCAGTACTTC. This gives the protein CASTAVWGMATQYF.

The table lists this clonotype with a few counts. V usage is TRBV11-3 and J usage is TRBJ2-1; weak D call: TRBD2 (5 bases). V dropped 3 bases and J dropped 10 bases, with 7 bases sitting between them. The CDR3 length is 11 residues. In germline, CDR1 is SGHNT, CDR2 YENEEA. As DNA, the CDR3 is TGTGCCAGCAGCTTTGGGAGAGAGCAGTTCTTC. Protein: CASSFGREQFF.

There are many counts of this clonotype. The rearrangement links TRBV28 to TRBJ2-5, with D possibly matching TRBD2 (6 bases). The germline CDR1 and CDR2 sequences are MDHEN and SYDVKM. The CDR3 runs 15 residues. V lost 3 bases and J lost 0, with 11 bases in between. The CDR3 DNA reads TGTGCCAGCAGTTTTAGCGGAGTGAACCAAGAGACCCAGTACTTC. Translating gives CASSFSGVNQETQYF.

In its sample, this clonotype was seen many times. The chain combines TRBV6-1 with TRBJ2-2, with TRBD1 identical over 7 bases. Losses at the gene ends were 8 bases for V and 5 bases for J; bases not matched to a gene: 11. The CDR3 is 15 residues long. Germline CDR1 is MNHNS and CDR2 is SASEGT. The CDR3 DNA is TGTGCCAGCTACAGGGGTGAATTTAGGACCGGGGAGCTGTTTTTT. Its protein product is CASYRGEFRTGELFF.

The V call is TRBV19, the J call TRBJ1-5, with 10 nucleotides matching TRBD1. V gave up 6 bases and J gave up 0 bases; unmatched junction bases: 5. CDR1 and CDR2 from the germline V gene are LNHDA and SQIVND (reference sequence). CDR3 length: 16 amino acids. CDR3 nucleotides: TGTGCCAGTAGCCCCCGGGACAGGGGTAGCAATCAGCCCCAGCATTTT. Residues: CASSPRDRGSNQPQHF.

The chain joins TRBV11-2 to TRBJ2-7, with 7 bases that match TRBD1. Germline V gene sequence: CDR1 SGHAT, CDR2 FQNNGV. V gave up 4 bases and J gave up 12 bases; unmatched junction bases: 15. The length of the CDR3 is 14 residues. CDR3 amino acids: CASSSEMPRAGGYF. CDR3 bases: TGTGCCAGCAGCTCCGAAATGCCTAGAGCAGGGGGGTACTTC.

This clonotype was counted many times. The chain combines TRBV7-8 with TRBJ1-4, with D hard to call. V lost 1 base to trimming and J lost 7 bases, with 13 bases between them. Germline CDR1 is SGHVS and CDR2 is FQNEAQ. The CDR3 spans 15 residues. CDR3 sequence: CASSLGVALSEKLFF. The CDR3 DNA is TGTGCCAGCAGCTTAGGGGTAGCCCTTTCTGAAAAACTGTTTTTT.

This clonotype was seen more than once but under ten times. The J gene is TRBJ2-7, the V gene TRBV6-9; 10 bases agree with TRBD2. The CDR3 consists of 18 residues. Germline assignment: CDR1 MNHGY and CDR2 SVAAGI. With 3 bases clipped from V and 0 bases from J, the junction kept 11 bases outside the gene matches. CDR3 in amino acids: CASSYLGRGLADSYEQYF. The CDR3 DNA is TGTGCCAGCAGTTACCTGGGACGAGGACTAGCGGACTCCTACGAGCAGTACTTC.

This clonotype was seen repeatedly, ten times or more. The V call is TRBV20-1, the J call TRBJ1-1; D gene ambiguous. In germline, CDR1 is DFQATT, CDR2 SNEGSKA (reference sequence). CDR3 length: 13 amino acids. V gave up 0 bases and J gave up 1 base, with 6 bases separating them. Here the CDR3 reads CSARDARNTEAFF. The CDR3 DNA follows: TGCAGTGCTAGAGATGCACGGAACACTGAAGCTTTCTTT.

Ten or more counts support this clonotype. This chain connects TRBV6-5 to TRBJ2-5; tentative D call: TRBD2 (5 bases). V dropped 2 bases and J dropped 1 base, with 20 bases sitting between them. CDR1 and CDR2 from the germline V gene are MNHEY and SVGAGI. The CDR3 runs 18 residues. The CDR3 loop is CASSYVLGSGDIQETQYF. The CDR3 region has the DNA TGTGCCAGCAGTTACGTCTTGGGGAGCGGTGACATCCAAGAGACCCAGTACTTC.

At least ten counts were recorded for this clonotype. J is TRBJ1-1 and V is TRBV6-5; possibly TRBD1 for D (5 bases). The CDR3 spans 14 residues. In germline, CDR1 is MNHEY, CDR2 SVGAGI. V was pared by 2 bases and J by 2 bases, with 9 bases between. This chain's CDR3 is CASSYKQANTEAFF. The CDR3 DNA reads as TGTGCCAGCAGTTACAAACAGGCCAACACTGAAGCTTTCTTT.

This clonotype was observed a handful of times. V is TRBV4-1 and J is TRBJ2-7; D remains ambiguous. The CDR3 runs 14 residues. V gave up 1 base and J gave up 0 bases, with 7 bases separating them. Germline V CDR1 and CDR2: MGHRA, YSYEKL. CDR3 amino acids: CASSQVASSYEQYF. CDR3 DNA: TGCGCCAGCAGCCAAGTTGCCAGCTCCTACGAGCAGTACTTC.

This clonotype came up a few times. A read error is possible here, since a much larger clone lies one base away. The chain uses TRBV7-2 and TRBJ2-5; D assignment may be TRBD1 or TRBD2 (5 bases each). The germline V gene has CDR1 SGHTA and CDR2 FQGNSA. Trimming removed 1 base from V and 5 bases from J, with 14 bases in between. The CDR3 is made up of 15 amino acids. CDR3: CASSLESEGEETQYF. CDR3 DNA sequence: TGTGCCAGCAGCTTAGAGTCGGAAGGGGAGGAGACCCAGTACTTC. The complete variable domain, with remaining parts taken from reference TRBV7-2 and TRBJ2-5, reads GAGVSQSPSNKVTEKGKDVELRCDPISGHTALYWYRQSLGQGLEFLIYFQGNSAPDKSGLPSDRFSAERTGGSVSTLTIQRTQQEDSAVYLCASSLESEGEETQYFGPGTRLLVL.

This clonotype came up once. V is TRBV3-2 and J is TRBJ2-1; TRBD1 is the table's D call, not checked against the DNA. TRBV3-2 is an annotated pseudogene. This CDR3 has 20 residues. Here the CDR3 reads CASSHHPGQGNGRSYNEQFF. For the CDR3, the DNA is TGTGCCAGCAGCCACCACCCGGGACAGGGAAATGGGAGGTCCTACAATGAGCAGTTCTTC.

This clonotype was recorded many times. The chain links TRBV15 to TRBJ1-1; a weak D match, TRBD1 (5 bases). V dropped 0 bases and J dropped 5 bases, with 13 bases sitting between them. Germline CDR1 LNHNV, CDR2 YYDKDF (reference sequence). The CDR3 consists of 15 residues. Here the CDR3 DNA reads TGTGCCACCAGCAGAGATCAGGGTAGGATAACTGAAGCTTTCTTT. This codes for CATSRDQGRITEAFF.

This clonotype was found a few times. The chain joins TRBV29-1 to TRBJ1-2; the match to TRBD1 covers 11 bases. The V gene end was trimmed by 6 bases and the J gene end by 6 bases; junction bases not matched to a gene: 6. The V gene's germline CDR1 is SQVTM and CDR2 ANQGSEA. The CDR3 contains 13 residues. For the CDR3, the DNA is TGCAGCGTGACCGGGACAGGGGGAGATGGCTACACCTTC. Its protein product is CSVTGTGGDGYTF.

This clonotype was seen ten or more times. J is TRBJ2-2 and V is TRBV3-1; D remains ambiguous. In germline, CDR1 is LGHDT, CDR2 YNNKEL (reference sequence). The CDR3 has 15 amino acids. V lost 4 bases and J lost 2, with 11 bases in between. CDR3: CASSRLLENTGELFF. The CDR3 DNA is TGTGCCAGCAGCCGACTCCTAGAAAACACCGGGGAGCTGTTTTTT.

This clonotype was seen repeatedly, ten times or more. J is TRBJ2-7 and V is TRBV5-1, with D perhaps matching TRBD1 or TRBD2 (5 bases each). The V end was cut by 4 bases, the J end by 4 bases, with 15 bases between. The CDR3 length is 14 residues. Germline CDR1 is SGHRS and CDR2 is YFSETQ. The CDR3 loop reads CASSASTWGYEQYF. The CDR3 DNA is TGCGCCAGCAGCGCCTCGACTTGGGGGTACGAGCAGTACTTC. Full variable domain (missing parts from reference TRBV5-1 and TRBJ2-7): KAGVTQTPRYLIKTRGQQVTLSCSPISGHRSVSWYQQTPGQGLQFLFEYFSETQRNKGNFPGRFSGRQFSNSRSEMNVSTLELGDSALYLCASSASTWGYEQYFGPGTRLTVT.

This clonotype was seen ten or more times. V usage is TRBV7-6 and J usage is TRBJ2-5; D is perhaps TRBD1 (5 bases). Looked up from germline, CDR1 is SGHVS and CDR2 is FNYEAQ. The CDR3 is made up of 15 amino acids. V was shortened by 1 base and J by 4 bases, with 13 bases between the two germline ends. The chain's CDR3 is CASSLGQGIRETQYF. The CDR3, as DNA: TGTGCCAGCAGCTTAGGGCAGGGAATTCGAGAGACCCAGTACTTC.

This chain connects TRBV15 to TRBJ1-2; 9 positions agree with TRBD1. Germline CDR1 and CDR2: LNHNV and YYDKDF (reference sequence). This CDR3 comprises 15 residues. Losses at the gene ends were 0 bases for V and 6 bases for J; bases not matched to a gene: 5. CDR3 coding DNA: TGTGCCACCAGCAGAGATTTCGGGACAGGGAATGGCTACACCTTC. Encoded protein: CATSRDFGTGNGYTF.

Here the CDR3 reads CASSYRAGTEHYEQYF. The DNA of the CDR3 is TGTGCCAGCAGTTACCGGGCCGGGACGGAACACTACGAGCAGTACTTC. This chain connects TRBV6-5 to TRBJ2-7, with D possibly called TRBD1 or TRBD2 (5 bases each). V lost 2 bases and J lost 3, with 17 bases in between. CDR1 and CDR2 from the germline V gene are MNHEY and SVGAGI. The CDR3 sequence is 16 residues long.

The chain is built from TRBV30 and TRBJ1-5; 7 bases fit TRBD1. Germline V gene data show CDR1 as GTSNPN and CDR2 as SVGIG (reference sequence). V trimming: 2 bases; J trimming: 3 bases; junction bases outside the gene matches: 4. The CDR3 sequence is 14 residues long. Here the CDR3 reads CAWSRGQINQPQHF. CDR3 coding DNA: TGTGCCTGGAGTCGGGGACAGATCAATCAGCCCCAGCATTTT.

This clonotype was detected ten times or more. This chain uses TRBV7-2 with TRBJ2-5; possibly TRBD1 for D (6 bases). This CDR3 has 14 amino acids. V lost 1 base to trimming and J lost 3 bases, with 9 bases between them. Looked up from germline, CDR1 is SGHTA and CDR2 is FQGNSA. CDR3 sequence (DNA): TGTGCCAGCAGCTTAGTAGGGACAAAAGAGACCCAGTACTTC. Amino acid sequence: CASSLVGTKETQYF.

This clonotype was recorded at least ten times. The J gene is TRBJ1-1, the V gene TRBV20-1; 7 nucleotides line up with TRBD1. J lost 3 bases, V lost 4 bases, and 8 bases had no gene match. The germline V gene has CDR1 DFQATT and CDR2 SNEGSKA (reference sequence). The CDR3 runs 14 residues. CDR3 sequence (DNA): TGCAGTGCTACCCGACAGGGCCGGGACACTGAAGCTTTCTTT. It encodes CSATRQGRDTEAFF.

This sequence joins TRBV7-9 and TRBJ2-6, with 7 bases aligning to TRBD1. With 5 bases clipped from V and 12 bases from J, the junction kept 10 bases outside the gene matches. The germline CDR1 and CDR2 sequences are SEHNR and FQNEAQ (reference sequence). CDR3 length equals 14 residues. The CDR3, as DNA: TGTGCCAGCAGCGACCGGGACAGCCCCGCCGTCCTGACTTTC. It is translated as CASSDRDSPAVLTF.

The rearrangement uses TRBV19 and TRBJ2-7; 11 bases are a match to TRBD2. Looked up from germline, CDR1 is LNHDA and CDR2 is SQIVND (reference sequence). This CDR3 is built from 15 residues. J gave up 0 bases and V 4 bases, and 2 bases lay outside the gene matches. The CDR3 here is CASSRLAGLSYEQYF. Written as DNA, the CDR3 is TGTGCCAGTAGTAGACTAGCGGGACTCTCCTACGAGCAGTACTTC.

DNA for the CDR3: TGCGCCAGCAGCCAAGGGCAGGGAGTAGGTGAAAAACTGTTTTTT. As protein: CASSQGQGVGEKLFF. This chain connects TRBV4-1 to TRBJ1-4; D is possibly TRBD1 (5 bases). Germline V CDR1 and CDR2: MGHRA, YSYEKL. V was shortened by 1 base and J by 7 bases, with 13 bases between the two germline ends. The CDR3 has 15 residues.

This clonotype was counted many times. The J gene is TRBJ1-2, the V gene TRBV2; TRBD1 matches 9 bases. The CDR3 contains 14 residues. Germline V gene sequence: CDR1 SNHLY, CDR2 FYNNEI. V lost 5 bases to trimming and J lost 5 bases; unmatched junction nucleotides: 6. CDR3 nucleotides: TGTGCCAGCAGTCTACAGGGGGCGGAGTATGGCTACACCTTC. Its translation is CASSLQGAEYGYTF.

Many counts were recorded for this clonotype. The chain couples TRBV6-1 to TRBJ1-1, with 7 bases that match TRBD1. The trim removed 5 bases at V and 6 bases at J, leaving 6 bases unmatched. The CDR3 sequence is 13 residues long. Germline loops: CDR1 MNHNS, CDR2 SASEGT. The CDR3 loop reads CASSHRQGAEAFF. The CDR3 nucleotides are TGTGCCAGCAGTCACCGACAGGGAGCTGAAGCTTTCTTT.